The sample holds many counts of the clone carrying this TCR beta chain. Lactation, pregnancy, other autoimmune disease or uncontrolled infection led to exclusion of patients. Out of approximately 10 ml of fresh peripheral blood came the PBMCs. The CDR3 consists of 12 residues. Trimming removed 3 bases at V and 8 bases at J, with 10 bases between. The germline V gene has CDR1 MDHEN and CDR2 SYDVKM. These data are taken from a study of T cells in Graves' hyperthyroidism and ophthalmopathy. Study-level information: It was at initial diagnosis, before any treatment, that peripheral blood was collected.

Amplification yielded TCR beta CDR3 regions, with RNA transcripts as the source. A set of HTBI primers served as the primers for a first-round RT-PCR of the TCR CDR3. TCRdb processed the multiplex PCR reads anew with MiXCR; each CDR3 protein has one entry. The top ten clones hold about 4% of a sample with 350,000 to 400,000 distinct CDR3 sequences, about 20% of them seen once. Sequencing input: blood. The chain links TRBV28 to TRBJ1-2; D is perhaps TRBD1 (5 bases). This TCR came from a woman between 18 and 30 years old with Graves' hyperthyroidism. In DNA form, the CDR3 reads TGTGCCAGCAGTTTTCAGGGTGACGGCTACACCTTC. It codes for CASSFQGDGYTF.